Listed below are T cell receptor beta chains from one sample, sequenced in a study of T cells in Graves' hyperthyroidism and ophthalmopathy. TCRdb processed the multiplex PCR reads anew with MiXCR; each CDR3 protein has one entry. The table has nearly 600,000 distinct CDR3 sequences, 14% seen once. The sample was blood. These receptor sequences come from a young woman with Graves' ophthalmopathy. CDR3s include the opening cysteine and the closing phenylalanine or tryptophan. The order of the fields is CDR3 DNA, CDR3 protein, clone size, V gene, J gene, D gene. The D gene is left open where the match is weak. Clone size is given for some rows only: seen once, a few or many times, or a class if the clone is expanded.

TGTGCCAGCAGTGGTCTCAGAAACACTGAAGCTTTCTTT,CASSGLRNTEAFF,many,TRBV12-3/TRBV12-4,TRBJ1-1,.
TGTGCCAGCAGCTCTTGGACTAGCGGGAGAGTTGAGCAGTTCTTC,CASSSWTSGRVEQFF,many,TRBV7-3,TRBJ2-1,TRBD2
TGTGCCAGCAGCCCCGGGCGTGGATACTCCTACGAGCAGTACTTC,CASSPGRGYSYEQYF,.,TRBV6-1,TRBJ2-7,.
TGCGCCAGCAGCCAACCCGGACAGATATCACCCCTCCACTTT,CASSQPGQISPLHF,few,TRBV4-1,TRBJ1-6,.
TGTGCCAGCAGCCTAGGAGGGACTAGCGGAAATTACGAGCAGTACTTC,CASSLGGTSGNYEQYF,few,TRBV7-9,TRBJ2-7,TRBD2
TGCAGTTTGACTAGCCTTCTCACAGATACGCAGTATTTT,CSLTSLLTDTQYF,few,TRBV29-1,TRBJ2-3,TRBD2
TGCAGTGCCTACGGGACTAGCGGTTACAATGAGCAGTTCTTC,CSAYGTSGYNEQFF,many,TRBV29-1,TRBJ2-1,TRBD2
TGTGCCAGCAGCCAAGCGGGGGCCTACGTGAATACGCAGTATTTT,CASSQAGAYVNTQYF,few,TRBV27,TRBJ2-3,TRBD2
TGTGCCAGCAGCGTGCGGGGGCGCGATCCCACAGATACGCAGTATTTT,CASSVRGRDPTDTQYF,.,TRBV9,TRBJ2-3,.
TGTGCCAGCAGTCTCCAGGGTTTAAACACCGGGGAGCTGTTTTTT,CASSLQGLNTGELFF,many,TRBV2,TRBJ2-2,.
TGCGCCAGCAGCCAAGATCAGGAATTCTACGAGCAGTACTTC,CASSQDQEFYEQYF,few,TRBV4-1,TRBJ2-7,.
TGTGCCAGCAGTTCCGAGGACCGACCCCTCCACTTT,CASSSEDRPLHF,many,TRBV28,TRBJ1-6,.
TGTGCCAGCAGGCGACTGAGCGGGAGCACAGATACGCAGTATTTT,CASRRLSGSTDTQYF,many,TRBV28,TRBJ2-3,.
TGTGCCAGCATGGCTAGCGGTACCTACGAGCAGTACTTC,CASMASGTYEQYF,many,TRBV12-3/TRBV12-4,TRBJ2-7,TRBD2
TGCAGCGTAGGGACAGGAGAAGAGACCCAGTACTTC,CSVGTGEETQYF,many,TRBV29-1,TRBJ2-5,TRBD1
TGTGCCAGCAGTGCGCCGGGACAGGGGGCTCGGAATGAGCAGTTCTTC,CASSAPGQGARNEQFF,.,TRBV27,TRBJ2-1,TRBD1
TGTGCCACCAGCAGAGATTTGGGGACTGCAACTAATGAAAAACTGTTTTTT,CATSRDLGTATNEKLFF,.,TRBV15,TRBJ1-4,.
TGTGCCAGCAGTCCCGCCAGCGGAAACAATGAGCAGTTCTTC,CASSPASGNNEQFF,many,TRBV7-2,TRBJ2-1,.
TGTGCCAGCAGTCCCCGACCTACTGGGACCGGGGAGCTGTTTTTT,CASSPRPTGTGELFF,many,TRBV27,TRBJ2-2,.
TGTGCCTGGGAGGGGACAGGCGTCTACACCTTC,CAWEGTGVYTF,many,TRBV30,TRBJ1-2,TRBD1
TGTGCCAGCAGCCACCTCCTGGACAGGGGGGCAGAGACCCAGTACTTC,CASSHLLDRGAETQYF,.,TRBV7-2,TRBJ2-5,TRBD1
TGTGCCAGCAGCTGGGGCAGCAATCAGCCCCAGCATTTT,CASSWGSNQPQHF,many,TRBV11-1,TRBJ1-5,.
TGTGCCAGCAGCTTGCTGACTAGCGGGAGACTAACCGGGGAGCTGTTTTTT,CASSLLTSGRLTGELFF,.,TRBV5-6,TRBJ2-2,TRBD2
TGTGCCAGCAGCCCCACTAGTGGGATATCTTACGAGCAGTACTTC,CASSPTSGISYEQYF,many,TRBV7-9,TRBJ2-7,.
TGTGCCAGCAGGGGAGCGGGAGTTACGAATGAGCAGTTCTTC,CASRGAGVTNEQFF,many,TRBV6-1,TRBJ2-1,TRBD2
TGCAGTGCTCAGCCTGGGACTAGCGGGACCAATGAGCAGTTCTTC,CSAQPGTSGTNEQFF,many,TRBV20-1,TRBJ2-1,TRBD2
TGTGCCATCAGTGTTCGGGTCGACAGCACTGAAGCTTTCTTT,CAISVRVDSTEAFF,many,TRBV10-3,TRBJ1-1,.
TGCAGTGCTAGAGACCCCCCGACTAGTTCGGATACGCAGTATTTT,CSARDPPTSSDTQYF,.,TRBV20-1,TRBJ2-3,.
TGCGCCAGACAGGAGATGAACACTGAAGCTTTCTTT,CARQEMNTEAFF,many,TRBV10-1,TRBJ1-1,.
TGTGCCAGCAGCACGCCATCTACGGACGCAAATAGCAATCAGCCCCAGCATTTT,CASSTPSTDANSNQPQHF,.,TRBV2,TRBJ1-5,.
TGTGCCACCGGGACGGGACAGCTGAACACCGGGGAGCTGTTTTTT,CATGTGQLNTGELFF,many,TRBV24-1,TRBJ2-2,TRBD1
TGTGCCAGCAGCCAAGAGGGGGCTTACACCGGGGAGCTGTTTTTT,CASSQEGAYTGELFF,many,TRBV3-1,TRBJ2-2,.
TGTGCCAGCAGCCAAGATCAACTAGTCTTACCCGATCGTGAGCAGTTCTTC,CASSQDQLVLPDREQFF,.,TRBV4-2,TRBJ2-1,.
TGTGCCAGCAGTTCCCTCTTCGAGCAGTACTTC,CASSSLFEQYF,many,TRBV28,TRBJ2-7,.
TGTGCCAGCAGCCCTCCGGGACAGAAGAAAGAGACCCAGTACTTC,CASSPPGQKKETQYF,many,TRBV7-9,TRBJ2-5,TRBD1
TGTGCCACCAGTGGCAGGACCTCCAACGAGCAGTACTTC,CATSGRTSNEQYF,many,TRBV24-1,TRBJ2-7,.